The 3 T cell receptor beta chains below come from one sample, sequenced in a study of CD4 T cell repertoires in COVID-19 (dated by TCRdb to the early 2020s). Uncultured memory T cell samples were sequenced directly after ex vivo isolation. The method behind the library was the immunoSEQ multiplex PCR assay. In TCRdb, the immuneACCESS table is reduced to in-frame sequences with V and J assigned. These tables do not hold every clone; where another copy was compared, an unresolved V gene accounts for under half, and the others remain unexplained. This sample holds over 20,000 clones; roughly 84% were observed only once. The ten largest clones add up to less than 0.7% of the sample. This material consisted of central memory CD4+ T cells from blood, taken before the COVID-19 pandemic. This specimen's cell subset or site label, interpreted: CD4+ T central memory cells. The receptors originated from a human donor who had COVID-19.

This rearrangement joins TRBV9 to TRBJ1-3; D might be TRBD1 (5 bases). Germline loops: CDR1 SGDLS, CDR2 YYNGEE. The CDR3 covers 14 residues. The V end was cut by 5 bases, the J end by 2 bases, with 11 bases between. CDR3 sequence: CASSPGITGNTIYF. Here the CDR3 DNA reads TGTGCCAGCAGTCCAGGGATCACTGGAAACACCATATATTTT.

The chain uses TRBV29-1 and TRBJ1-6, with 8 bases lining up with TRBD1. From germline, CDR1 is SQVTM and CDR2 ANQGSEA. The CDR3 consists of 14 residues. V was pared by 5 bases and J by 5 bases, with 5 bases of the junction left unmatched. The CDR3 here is CSVLTGDNNSPLHF. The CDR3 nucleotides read TGCAGCGTTCTGACAGGGGACAATAATTCACCCCTCCACTTT.

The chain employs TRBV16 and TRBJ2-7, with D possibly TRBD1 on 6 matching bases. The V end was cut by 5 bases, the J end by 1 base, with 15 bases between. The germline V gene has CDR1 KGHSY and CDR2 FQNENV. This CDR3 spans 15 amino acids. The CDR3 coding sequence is TGTGCCAGCAGCTTGGGACATCGCGCATCCTACGAGCAGTACTTC. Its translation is CASSLGHRASYEQYF.